One and the same sample provided the 18 T cell receptor beta chains below, sequenced in a study of regulatory T cells in long-lasting Graves disease. Time point: persistent/refractory GD, antithyroid drugs over 5 years with positive TRAb. The TCR library used RNA extracted from PBMCs. Libraries of TCR beta came from iRepertoire HTBI primers plus Arm-PCR of CDR3 regions. MiXCR was run by TCRdb on the multiplex PCR reads, yielding one entry per CDR3 protein. This sample has roughly 500,000 distinct CDR3 sequences; roughly a fifth occur once, and the top ten carry over 6%. The source material was peripheral blood mononuclear cells (PBMCs), sampled when the disease was refractory, from a patient treated with antithyroid drugs. The receptors were sampled from a female donor with Graves disease.

This clonotype was recorded at least ten times. J is TRBJ1-1 and V is TRBV5-1; TRBD1 is a possible D gene (5 bases). Trimming removed 2 bases from V and 3 bases from J, with 11 bases in between. The CDR3 has 14 residues. Germline loops: CDR1 SGHRS, CDR2 YFSETQ. CDR3 loop: CASSFRGKDTEAFF. CDR3 DNA: TGCGCCAGCAGCTTTCGGGGCAAGGACACTGAAGCTTTCTTT.

This clonotype has a count of ten or more. Since a much larger clone is just one base distant, this may be a read error. The chain uses TRBV7-6 and TRBJ2-5; the D call may be TRBD1 or TRBD2 (6 bases each). The V gene lost 7 bases and the J gene lost 4 bases, with 10 bases spanning the gap. There are 12 residues in the CDR3. Germline CDR1 and CDR2: SGHVS and FNYEAQ. CDR3 protein: CASTGGGETQYF. In DNA, the CDR3 is TGTGCCAGCACAGGAGGGGGAGAGACCCAGTACTTC. Full variable domain (rest looked up from reference TRBV7-6 and TRBJ2-5): GAGVSQSPRYKVTKRGQDVALRCDPISGHVSLYWYRQALGQGPEFLTYFNYEAQQDKSGLPNDRFSAERPEGSISTLTIQRTEQRDSAMYRCASTGGGETQYFGPGTRLLVL.

This chain joins TRBV7-9 and TRBJ2-3; no clear D. The CDR3 consists of 12 residues. Germline V CDR1 and CDR2: SEHNR, FQNEAQ (reference sequence). V shed 1 base and J shed 10 bases, with 9 bases lying between them. CDR3 nucleotide sequence: TGTGCCAGCAGCTTAGAGCTGACTCCGCAGTATTTT. Translated: CASSLELTPQYF.

This clonotype has a count of ten or more. In DNA, the CDR3 is TGTGCCAGCAGCTTAGTAGGGATTGACACTGAAGCTTTCTTT. This codes for CASSLVGIDTEAFF. The chain employs TRBV13 and TRBJ1-1; no clear D gene. The length of the CDR3 is 14 residues. The V gene's germline CDR1 is PRHDT and CDR2 FYEKMQ (reference sequence). V dropped 1 base and J dropped 3 bases, with 9 bases sitting between them.

This clonotype appeared a few times. The CDR3 DNA follows: TGTGCCAGTAGTATTGGTGGGACAGCCAAAAACATTCAGTACTTC. It codes for CASSIGGTAKNIQYF. The chain carries TRBV19 and TRBJ2-4; D is perhaps TRBD1 or TRBD2 (5 bases each). This CDR3 has 15 residues. V dropped 3 bases and J dropped 0 bases, with 9 bases sitting between them. The V gene's germline CDR1 is LNHDA and CDR2 SQIVND (reference sequence).

At least ten counts were recorded for this clonotype. V is TRBV12-3 or TRBV12-4 and J is TRBJ1-2; no clear D gene. This CDR3 has 13 residues. V was clipped by 5 bases and J by 8 bases, with 15 bases between them. The CDR3 loop is CASSQDPLTGYTF. In DNA form, the CDR3 reads TGTGCCAGCAGTCAGGATCCGCTGACGGGCTACACCTTC.

This clonotype was detected many times. The V and J genes are TRBV28 and TRBJ1-5; the D gene is possibly TRBD1 (5 bases). The CDR3 has 15 amino acids. Germline V CDR1 and CDR2: MDHEN, SYDVKM. V lost 5 bases and J 7 bases, leaving 18 bases between the germline ends. The CDR3 DNA is TGTGCCAGCAGTCCCCCCCGGGGGGTAAACCAGCCCCAGCATTTT. Its protein product is CASSPPRGVNQPQHF.

The chain employs TRBV5-1 and TRBJ2-6; D remains ambiguous. Per germline, CDR1 SGHRS and CDR2 YFSETQ. V was pared by 4 bases and J by 1 base, with 12 bases between. This CDR3 contains 16 residues. The CDR3 loop reads CASSPRAFSGANVLTF. In nucleotides, the CDR3 is TGCGCCAGCAGCCCCCGTGCTTTTTCTGGGGCCAACGTCCTGACTTTC.

With regard to this clonotype: A single base separates this from a much larger clone, so it may be a read error. The chain joins TRBV20-1 to TRBJ1-1; 7 bases match TRBD1. This CDR3 comprises 14 residues. From germline, CDR1 is DFQATT and CDR2 SNEGSKA (reference sequence). V was clipped by 4 bases and J by 3 bases; unmatched bases: 8. The CDR3 here is CSATPGTADTEAFF. The CDR3 nucleotides read TGCAGTGCTACTCCCGGGACAGCCGACACTGAAGCTTTCTTT.

As for this clonotype: This may stem from a read error, because a much larger clone lies one nucleotide away. The V call is TRBV11-2, the J call TRBJ2-7; TRBD1 matches 10 bases. The CDR3 runs 15 residues. V lost 10 bases, J lost 3 bases, and 12 bases stayed unmatched. Germline CDR1 SGHAT, CDR2 FQNNGV. For the CDR3, the DNA is TGTGCCAACGGTATCCCAGGGACAGGGGACTACGAGCAGTACTTC. This translates into CANGIPGTGDYEQYF. Looking up the rest from reference TRBV11-2 and TRBJ2-7 gives the full variable domain: EAGVAQSPRYKIIEKRQSVAFWCNPISGHATLYWYQQILGQGPKLLIQFQNNGVVDDSQLPKDRFSAERLKGVDSTLKIQPAKLEDSAVYLCANGIPGTGDYEQYFGPGTRLTVT.

For this clonotype: A much bigger clone sits one base away, suggesting this may be a read error. The genes are TRBV10-3 and TRBJ1-5; no reliable D call. The CDR3 totals 13 residues. CDR1 and CDR2 (germline): ENHRY, SYGVKD. The CDR3 loop reads CAIGERFNQPQHF. Here the CDR3 DNA reads TGTGCCATCGGTGAGCGCTTCAATCAGCCCCAGCATTTT.

Concerning this clonotype itself: An end of the junction differs from the germline gene, which may be a read error. CDR3 loop: CSARRSGGADQEIQYF. The DNA for the CDR3 is TGCAGTGCTAGACGAAGCGGCGGGGCTGATCAAGAGATCCAGTACTTC. The chain carries TRBV20-1 and TRBJ2-5; tentatively, D is TRBD2 (6 bases). The CDR3 spans 16 residues. Germline V lookup: CDR1 DFQATT, CDR2 SNEGSKA (reference sequence).

The chain recombines TRBV12-3 or TRBV12-4 with TRBJ1-2; 8 nucleotides align to TRBD1. The CDR3 is 14 amino acids. The ends lost 6 bases at V and 5 bases at J; junction bases unmatched: 8. The CDR3 spells CASRRQGRSYGYTF. The CDR3 DNA sequence: TGTGCCAGCAGAAGACAGGGGCGGTCGTATGGCTACACCTTC.

In its sample, this clonotype was seen a few times. The chain employs TRBV13 and TRBJ2-5; 10 bases match TRBD2. The length of the CDR3 is 17 residues. The J segment lost 9 bases and the V segment lost 3 bases, leaving 16 bases of the junction unmatched. Germline CDR1 is PRHDT and CDR2 is FYEKMQ (reference sequence). CDR3 loop: CASSFFELAGNLSPQYF. CDR3 DNA: TGTGCCAGCAGCTTTTTCGAACTAGCGGGAAATCTCTCCCCCCAGTACTTC.

This clonotype was recorded a few times. The CDR3 DNA sequence: TGTGCCAGCAGCTTGAGGGACAGGCCATCGGAGACCCAGTACTTC. Translated, it gives CASSLRDRPSETQYF. The gene calls are TRBV13 and TRBJ2-5; 8 bases match TRBD1. The CDR3 covers 15 residues. Germline loops: CDR1 PRHDT, CDR2 FYEKMQ (reference sequence). V shed 3 bases, J shed 5 bases, and the junction held 8 bases outside the gene matches.

The chain has TRBV3-1 and TRBJ2-7; D uncertain. Per the germline V gene, CDR1 is LGHDT and CDR2 is YNNKEL (reference sequence). The ends were cut back, 2 bases at V and 7 bases at J, with 9 bases in the middle. The CDR3 totals 12 residues. The CDR3 sequence is CASSQPSGEQYF. The CDR3 nucleotides are TGTGCCAGCAGCCAACCCTCTGGAGAGCAGTACTTC.

At least ten counts were recorded for this clonotype. This chain joins TRBV12-3 or TRBV12-4 and TRBJ1-1; possible D gene TRBD1, 6 bases. The germline V and J ends were trimmed by 6 bases and 7 bases, with 18 bases remaining between them. This CDR3 contains 14 residues. In DNA, the CDR3 is TGTGCCAGCAGGCGTGGACAGAGCCCGCTTGAAGCTTTCTTT. Translating it yields CASRRGQSPLEAFF.

This clonotype has more than one count but fewer than ten. The gene calls are TRBV6-1 and TRBJ1-5, with D uncertain. V shed 1 base and J shed 3 bases, with 4 bases lying between them. The length of the CDR3 is 13 residues. CDR1 and CDR2 from the germline V gene are MNHNS and SASEGT. In nucleotides, the CDR3 is TGTGCCAGCAGTGAAGAGACCAATCAGCCCCAGCATTTT. Its translation: CASSEETNQPQHF.